These 9 T cell receptor beta chains were all obtained from the same sample, sequenced in a study of shared clonotypes between healthy human individuals. Method: immunoSEQ multiplex PCR; TCRdb's copy keeps in-frame clones and lacks some. The data contain 2,500,000 or so clones, just over 90% of them singletons. Sequenced material: naive CD4+ T cells sorted from blood. Subset indicated: CD45RA+ positively selected. These TCRs come from a man in his late teens or twenties in good health.

The gene calls are TRBV7-2 and TRBJ2-3; D possibly corresponds to TRBD1 (5 bases). The V and J ends lost 6 bases and 4 bases respectively, with 11 bases between them. In germline, CDR1 is SGHTA, CDR2 FQGNSA. This CDR3 spans 13 amino acids. DNA for the CDR3: TGTGCCAGCAGGGAGACAGTGGCAGATACGCAGTATTTT. Translating gives CASRETVADTQYF.

V usage is TRBV11-2 and J usage is TRBJ2-1; no definite D call. The CDR3 consists of 15 residues. With 6 bases removed from V and 3 bases from J, the gap between germline ends came to 15 bases. Germline values: CDR1 SGHAT, CDR2 FQNNGV. The CDR3 loop reads CASSFRREDYNEQFF. In DNA form, the CDR3 reads TGTGCCAGCAGTTTTCGACGTGAGGACTACAATGAGCAGTTCTTC.

J is TRBJ2-5 and V is TRBV29-1; 10 nucleotides match TRBD2. CDR1 is SQVTM and CDR2 is ANQGSEA in the germline V gene. CDR3 length: 14 residues. With 2 bases clipped from V and 7 bases from J, the junction kept 7 bases outside the gene matches. This chain's CDR3 is CSVESPSGGGTQYF. CDR3 in DNA: TGCAGCGTTGAATCCCCTAGCGGGGGAGGGACCCAGTACTTC. Together with reference TRBV29-1 and TRBJ2-5, the CDR3 gives the full variable domain: SAVISQKPSRDICQRGTSLTIQCQVDSQVTMMFWYRQQPGQSLTLIATANQGSEATYESGFVIDKFPISRPNLTFSTLTVSNMSPEDSSIYLCSVESPSGGGTQYFGPGTRLLVL.

The chain recombines TRBV6-1 with TRBJ1-5; D remains ambiguous. CDR1 MNHNS and CDR2 SASEGT come from the germline V gene. V was clipped by 6 bases and J by 0 bases, with 9 bases between them. The CDR3 consists of 14 residues. The CDR3 spells CASSPFYSNQPQHF. The CDR3 DNA follows: TGTGCCAGCAGCCCCTTTTATAGCAATCAGCCCCAGCATTTT.

CDR3 coding DNA: TGTGCCAGCAGCCGAACAGGGGCTAGCACAGATACGCAGTATTTT. Its protein product is CASSRTGASTDTQYF. This chain connects TRBV7-9 to TRBJ2-3, with 7 bases lining up with TRBD1. Germline CDR1 reads SEHNR; CDR2 reads FQNEAQ (reference sequence). CDR3 length equals 15 residues. Germline trimming cut 5 bases from V and 0 bases from J; bases unmatched to any gene: 5.

The chain links TRBV30 to TRBJ1-1; D remains ambiguous. The CDR3 is made up of 11 amino acids. Trimming removed 0 bases from V and 8 bases from J, with 7 bases in between. Germline V gene data show CDR1 as GTSNPN and CDR2 as SVGIG (reference sequence). CDR3 sequence: CAWSVQREAFF. DNA of the CDR3: TGTGCCTGGAGTGTACAGCGGGAAGCTTTCTTT.

The chain recombines TRBV2 with TRBJ1-4; possibly TRBD1 for D (5 bases). CDR1 and CDR2 from the germline V gene are SNHLY and FYNNEI. The CDR3 contains 18 residues. The V gene lost 0 bases and the J gene lost 6 bases, with 20 bases spanning the gap. CDR3 in DNA: TGTGCCAGCAGTGAAGCGCTTCGATGGTGGGGGGATGATGAAAAACTGTTTTTT. Its protein is CASSEALRWWGDDEKLFF.

This clone was seen once. The sample contains more than one DNA sequence encoding this CDR3. The rearrangement links TRBV5-4 to TRBJ2-5; D gene ambiguous. V was pared by 4 bases and J by 0 bases, with 4 bases between. The CDR3 has 12 residues. CDR1 SGHNT and CDR2 YYREEE come from the germline V gene (reference sequence). CDR3 DNA sequence: TGTGCCAGCAGCAGTTACCAAGAGACCCAGTACTTC. Amino acid sequence: CASSSYQETQYF.

In its sample, this clone was seen once. This rearrangement joins TRBV9 to TRBJ2-5; perhaps TRBD2 as D (6 bases). The V and J ends lost 6 bases and 4 bases respectively, with 13 bases between them. This CDR3 spans 13 amino acids. The germline V gene encodes CDR1 SGDLS and CDR2 YYNGEE. The CDR3 nucleotides are TGTGCCAGCAACGTTAACGGGAGAGAGACCCAGTACTTC. Protein product: CASNVNGRETQYF.